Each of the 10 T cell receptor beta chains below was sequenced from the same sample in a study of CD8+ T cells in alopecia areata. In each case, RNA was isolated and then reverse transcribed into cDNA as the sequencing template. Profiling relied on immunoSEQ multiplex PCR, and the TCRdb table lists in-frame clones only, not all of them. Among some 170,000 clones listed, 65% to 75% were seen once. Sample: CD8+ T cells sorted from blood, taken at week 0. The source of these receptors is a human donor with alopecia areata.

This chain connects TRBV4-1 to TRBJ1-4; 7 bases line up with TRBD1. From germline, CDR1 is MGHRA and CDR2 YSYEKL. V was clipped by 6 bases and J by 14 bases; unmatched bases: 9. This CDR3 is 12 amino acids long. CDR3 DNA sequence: TGCGCCAGCAGGGAAACCAGGGGGGACCTGTTTTTT. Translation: CASRETRGDLFF.

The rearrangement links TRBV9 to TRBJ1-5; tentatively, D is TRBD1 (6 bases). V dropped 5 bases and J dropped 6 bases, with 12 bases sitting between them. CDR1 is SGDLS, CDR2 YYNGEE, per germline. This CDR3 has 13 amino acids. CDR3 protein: CASSAQGSQPQHF. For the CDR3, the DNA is TGTGCCAGCAGTGCACAGGGAAGTCAGCCCCAGCATTTT. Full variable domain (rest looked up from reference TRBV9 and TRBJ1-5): DSGVTQTPKHLITATGQRVTLRCSPRSGDLSVYWYQQSLDQGLQFLIQYYNGEERAKGNILERFSAQQFPDLHSELNLSSLELGDSALYFCASSAQGSQPQHFGDGTRLSIL.

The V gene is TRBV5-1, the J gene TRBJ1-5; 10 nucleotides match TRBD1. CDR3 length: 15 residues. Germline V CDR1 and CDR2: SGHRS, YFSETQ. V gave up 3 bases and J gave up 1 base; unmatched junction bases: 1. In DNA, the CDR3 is TGCGCCAGCAGCTGGACAGGGGGAAGCAATCAGCCCCAGCATTTT. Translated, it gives CASSWTGGSNQPQHF.

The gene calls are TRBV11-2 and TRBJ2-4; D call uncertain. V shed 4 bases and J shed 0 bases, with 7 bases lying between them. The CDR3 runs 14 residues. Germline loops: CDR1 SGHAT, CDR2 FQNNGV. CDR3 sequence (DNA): TGTGCCAGCAGCTCGGGCCGAGCCAAAAACATTCAGTACTTC. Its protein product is CASSSGRAKNIQYF.

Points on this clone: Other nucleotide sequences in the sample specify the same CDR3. The CDR3 bases are TGTGCCAGCAGTGATAATAGCAATCAGCCCCAGCATTTT. Protein sequence: CASSDNSNQPQHF. The chain recombines TRBV2 with TRBJ1-5; D remains unclear. Germline assignment: CDR1 SNHLY and CDR2 FYNNEI. V gave up 3 bases and J gave up 0 bases, with 3 bases separating them. The CDR3 is made up of 13 amino acids. Using reference TRBV2 and TRBJ1-5 for the parts outside the CDR3, the full variable domain is EPEVTQTPSHQVTQMGQEVILRCVPISNHLYFYWYRQILGQKVEFLVSFYNNEISEKSEIFDDQFSVERPDGSNFTLKIRSTKLEDSAMYFCASSDNSNQPQHFGDGTRLSIL.

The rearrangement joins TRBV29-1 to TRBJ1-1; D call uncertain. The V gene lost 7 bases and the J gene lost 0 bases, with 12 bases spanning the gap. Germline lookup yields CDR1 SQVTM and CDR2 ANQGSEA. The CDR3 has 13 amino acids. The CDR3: CSGDPLLNTEAFF. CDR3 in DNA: TGCAGCGGAGATCCCCTACTGAACACTGAAGCTTTCTTT.

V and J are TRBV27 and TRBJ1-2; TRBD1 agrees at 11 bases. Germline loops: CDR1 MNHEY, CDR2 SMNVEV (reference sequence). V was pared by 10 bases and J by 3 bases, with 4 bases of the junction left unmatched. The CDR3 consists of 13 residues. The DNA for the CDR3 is TGTGCCACCGGGGGACAGGGGGACTATGGCTACACCTTC. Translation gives CATGGQGDYGYTF.

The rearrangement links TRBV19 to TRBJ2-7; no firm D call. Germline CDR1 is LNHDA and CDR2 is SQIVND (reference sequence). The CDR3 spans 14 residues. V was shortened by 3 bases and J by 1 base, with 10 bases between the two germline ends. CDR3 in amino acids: CASSMAPGSYEQYF. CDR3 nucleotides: TGTGCCAGTAGTATGGCTCCAGGATCCTACGAGCAGTACTTC.

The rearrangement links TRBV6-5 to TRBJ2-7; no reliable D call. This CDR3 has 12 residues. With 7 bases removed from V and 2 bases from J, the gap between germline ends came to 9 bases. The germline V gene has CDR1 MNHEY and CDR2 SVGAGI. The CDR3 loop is CASTGKTYEQYF. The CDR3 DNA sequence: TGTGCCAGCACAGGTAAAACCTACGAGCAGTACTTC.

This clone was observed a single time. The CDR3 sequence is CASSHRGGMNTEAFF. The CDR3 DNA follows: TGTGCCAGCAGTCACCGCGGGGGAATGAACACTGAAGCTTTCTTT. The chain couples TRBV11-3 to TRBJ1-1; D may be TRBD1 (5 bases). From germline, CDR1 is SGHNT and CDR2 YENEEA. This CDR3 comprises 15 residues. The V end was cut by 6 bases, the J end by 0 bases, with 14 bases between.